This T cell receptor (beta chain) comes out of a study of response to subunit inactivated influenza vaccine. Study results and caveats: The authors offered the suggestion that each seasonal influenza vaccination recruits few new T cells.

This clonotype was detected ten times or more. Its matching antigen is unknown. V was clipped by 3 bases and J by 5 bases, with 5 bases between them. The CDR3 covers 12 residues. CDR1 is LNHDA and CDR2 is SQIVND in the germline V gene (reference sequence). TCRdb reprocessed the RT-PCR reads with MiXCR, giving one entry per CDR3 protein. The sample lists about 170,000 distinct CDR3 sequences; about an eighth were seen once. The sample was also linked to a second study, of T cells expressing NK-cell markers. From that report: With UMIs, 5'RACE template switching was used to make TCR beta cDNA. The sequencing cohort of eight donors included seven HCMV-seropositive individuals and one seronegative individual. Topping the CD3+CD56-NKG2C+ fraction as well were these clonotypes, in a few donors. HCMV specificity of the expanded NKG2C+ T cell clones was not established.

This material consisted of CD8+ T cells sorted from PBMCs, taken about 11 days after vaccination. V and J are TRBV19 and TRBJ1-5; D is ambiguous. The TCR sequence derives from a man aged 45-65 years who received an inactivated influenza vaccine. The CDR3: CASSISHQPQHF. The CDR3 bases are TGTGCCAGTAGTATTTCTCATCAGCCCCAGCATTTT.